A single sample gave rise to the 5 T cell receptor beta chains below, sequenced in a study of blood T cell repertoires in COVID-19. The method was immunoSEQ multiplex PCR; TCRdb's version includes in-frame clones alone and lacks a portion of them. This sample has 30,000 to 40,000 clones, with roughly 88% found just once. Input material: peripheral blood. These receptors were obtained from a man between 65 and 85 years old with active COVID-19.

This sequence joins TRBV3-1 (or the pseudogene TRBV3-2) and TRBJ2-1; D may match TRBD1 or TRBD2 (9 bases each). Trimming removed 2 bases from V and 8 bases from J, with 31 bases in between. CDR1 and CDR2 from the germline V gene are LGHDT and YNNKEL (reference sequence). The length of the CDR3 is 20 residues. Here the CDR3 DNA reads TGTGCCAGCAGCCAAAGGGGGACAGGGAGGAGGGCGGGAGGGCCCGATGAGCAGTTCTTC. As protein: CASSQRGTGRRAGGPDEQFF.

The rearrangement joins TRBV24-1 to TRBJ2-1, with 9 nucleotides matching TRBD2. There are 16 residues in the CDR3. Per the germline V gene, CDR1 is KGHDR and CDR2 is SFDVKD. V was clipped by 4 bases and J by 5 bases; unmatched bases: 8. The CDR3 sequence is CATSDASSGTHNEQFF. The DNA for the CDR3 is TGTGCCACCAGTGACGCGTCTAGCGGGACCCACAATGAGCAGTTCTTC.

The rearrangement joins TRBV18 to TRBJ2-1; 8 bases map to TRBD2. CDR3 length equals 14 residues. With V trimmed by 2 bases and J by 4 bases, 1 base remained unmatched. Germline CDR1 reads KGHSH; CDR2 reads LQKENI. CDR3 sequence reads: CASSPTSGYNEQFF. The DNA of the CDR3 is TGTGCCAGCTCACCAACTAGCGGATACAATGAGCAGTTCTTC.

This chain uses TRBV27 with TRBJ2-3; D is unclear. Germline lookup yields CDR1 MNHEY and CDR2 SMNVEV (reference sequence). The length of the CDR3 is 15 residues. V lost 1 base and J 2 bases, leaving 10 bases between the germline ends. CDR3 loop: CASSLYSVPTDTQYF. CDR3 DNA: TGTGCCAGCAGTTTATATTCTGTCCCCACAGATACGCAGTATTTT.

The chain has TRBV15 and TRBJ2-7, with D tentatively TRBD1 (6 bases). The V and J ends lost 3 bases and 1 base respectively, with 13 bases between them. This CDR3 is built from 15 residues. CDR1 and CDR2 from the germline V gene are LNHNV and YYDKDF (reference sequence). Here the CDR3 reads CATSRGRDTSYEQYF. The CDR3, as DNA: TGTGCCACCAGCAGGGGAAGGGACACTTCCTACGAGCAGTACTTC.